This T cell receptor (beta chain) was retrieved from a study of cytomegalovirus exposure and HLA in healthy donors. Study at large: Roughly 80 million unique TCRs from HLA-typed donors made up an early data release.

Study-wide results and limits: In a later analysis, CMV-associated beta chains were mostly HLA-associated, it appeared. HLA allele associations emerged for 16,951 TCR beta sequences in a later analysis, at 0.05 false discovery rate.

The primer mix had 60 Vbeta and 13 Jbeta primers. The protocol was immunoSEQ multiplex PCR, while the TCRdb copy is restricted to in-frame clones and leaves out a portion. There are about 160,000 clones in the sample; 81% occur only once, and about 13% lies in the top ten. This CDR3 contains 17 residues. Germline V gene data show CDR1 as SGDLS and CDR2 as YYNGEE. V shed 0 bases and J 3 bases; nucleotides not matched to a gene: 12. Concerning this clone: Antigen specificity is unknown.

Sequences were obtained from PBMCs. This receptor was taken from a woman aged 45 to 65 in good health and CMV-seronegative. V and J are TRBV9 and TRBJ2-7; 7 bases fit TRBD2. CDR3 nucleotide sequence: TGTGCCAGCAGCGTAGGGGGGGGAGCTACCTTAGACTACGAGCAGTACTTC. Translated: CASSVGGGATLDYEQYF.